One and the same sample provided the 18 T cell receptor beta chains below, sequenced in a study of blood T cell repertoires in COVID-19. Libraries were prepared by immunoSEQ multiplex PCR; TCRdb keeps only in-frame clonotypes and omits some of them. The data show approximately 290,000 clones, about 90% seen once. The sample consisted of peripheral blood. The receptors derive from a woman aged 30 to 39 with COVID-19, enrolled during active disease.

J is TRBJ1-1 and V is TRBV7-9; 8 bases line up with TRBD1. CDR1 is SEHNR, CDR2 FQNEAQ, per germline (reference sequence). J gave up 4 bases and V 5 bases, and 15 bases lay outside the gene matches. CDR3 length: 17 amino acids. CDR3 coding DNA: TGTGCCAGCAGCGCTTATGGGCAGGGGGCGTTGGGCACTGAAGCTTTCTTT. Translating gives CASSAYGQGALGTEAFF.

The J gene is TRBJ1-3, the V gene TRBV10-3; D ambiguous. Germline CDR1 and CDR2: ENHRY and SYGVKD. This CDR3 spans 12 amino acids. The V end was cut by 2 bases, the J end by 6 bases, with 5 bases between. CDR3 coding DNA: TGTGCCATCAGTGAGACAGCAAACACCATATATTTT. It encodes CAISETANTIYF.

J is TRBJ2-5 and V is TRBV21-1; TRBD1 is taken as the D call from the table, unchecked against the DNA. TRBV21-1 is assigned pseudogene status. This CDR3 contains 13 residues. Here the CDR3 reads CASSPVLSRDQYF. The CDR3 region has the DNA TGTGCCAGCAGCCCGGTCCTCTCCAGGGACCAGTACTTC.

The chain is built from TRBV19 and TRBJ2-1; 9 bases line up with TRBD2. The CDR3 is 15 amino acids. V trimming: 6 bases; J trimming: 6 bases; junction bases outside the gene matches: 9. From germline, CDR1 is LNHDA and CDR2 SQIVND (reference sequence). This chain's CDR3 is CASSDPAGGINEQFF. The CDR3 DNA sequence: TGTGCCAGTAGCGACCCAGCGGGGGGAATCAATGAGCAGTTCTTC.

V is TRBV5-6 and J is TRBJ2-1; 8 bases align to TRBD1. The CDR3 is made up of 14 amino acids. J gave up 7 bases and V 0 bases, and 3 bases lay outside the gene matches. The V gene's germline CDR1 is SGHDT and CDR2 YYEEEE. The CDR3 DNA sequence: TGTGCCAGCAGCTTGGGGACAGGGTGGAATGAGCAGTTCTTC. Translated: CASSLGTGWNEQFF.

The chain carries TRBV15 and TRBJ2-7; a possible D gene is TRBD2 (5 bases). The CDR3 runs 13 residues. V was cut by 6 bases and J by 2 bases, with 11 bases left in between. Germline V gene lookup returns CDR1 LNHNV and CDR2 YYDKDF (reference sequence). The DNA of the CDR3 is TGTGCCACCAGTCTAATGAGGGCCTACGAGCAGTACTTC. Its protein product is CATSLMRAYEQYF.

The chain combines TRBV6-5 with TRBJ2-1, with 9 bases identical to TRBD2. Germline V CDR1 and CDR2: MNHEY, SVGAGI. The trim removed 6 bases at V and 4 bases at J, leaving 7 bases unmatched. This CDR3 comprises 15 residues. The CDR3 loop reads CASSRASGGYNEQFF. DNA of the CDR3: TGTGCCAGCAGCCGAGCGAGCGGGGGGTACAATGAGCAGTTCTTC.

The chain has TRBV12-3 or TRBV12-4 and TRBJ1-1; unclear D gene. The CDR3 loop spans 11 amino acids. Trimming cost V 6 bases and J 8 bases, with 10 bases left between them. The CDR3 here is CASSPGSEAFF. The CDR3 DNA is TGTGCCAGCAGCCCGGGGTCGGAAGCTTTCTTT.

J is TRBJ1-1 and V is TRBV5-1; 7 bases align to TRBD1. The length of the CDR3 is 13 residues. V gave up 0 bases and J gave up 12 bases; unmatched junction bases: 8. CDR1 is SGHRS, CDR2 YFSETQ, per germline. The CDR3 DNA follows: TGCGCCAGCAGCTTGGGAGGGGGCGCCGGTTCTTTCTTT. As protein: CASSLGGGAGSFF.

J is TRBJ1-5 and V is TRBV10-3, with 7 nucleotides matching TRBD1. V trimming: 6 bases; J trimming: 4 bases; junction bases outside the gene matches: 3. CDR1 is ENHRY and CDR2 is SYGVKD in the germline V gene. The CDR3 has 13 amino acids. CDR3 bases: TGTGCCATCAGCGGGGACAGAAATCAGCCCCAGCATTTT. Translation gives CAISGDRNQPQHF.

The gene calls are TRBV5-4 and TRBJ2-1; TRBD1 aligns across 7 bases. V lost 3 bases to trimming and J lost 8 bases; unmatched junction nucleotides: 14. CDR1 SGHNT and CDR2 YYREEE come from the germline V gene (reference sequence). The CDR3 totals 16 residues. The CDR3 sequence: CASSSQEGGGFDEQFF. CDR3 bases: TGTGCCAGCAGCTCCCAAGAAGGGGGCGGATTCGATGAGCAGTTCTTC.

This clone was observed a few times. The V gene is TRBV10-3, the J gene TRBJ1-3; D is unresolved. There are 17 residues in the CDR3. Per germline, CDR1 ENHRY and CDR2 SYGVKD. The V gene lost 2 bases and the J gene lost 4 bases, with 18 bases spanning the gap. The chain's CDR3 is CAISEKNGWYGGNTIYF. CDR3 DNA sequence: TGTGCCATCAGTGAGAAAAACGGGTGGTATGGGGGAAACACCATATATTTT.

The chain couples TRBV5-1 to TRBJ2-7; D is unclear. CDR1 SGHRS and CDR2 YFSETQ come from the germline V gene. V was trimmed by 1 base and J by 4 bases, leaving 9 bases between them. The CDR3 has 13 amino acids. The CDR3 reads CASSLYSNYEQYF. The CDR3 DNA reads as TGCGCCAGCAGCTTGTACTCCAATTACGAGCAGTACTTC.

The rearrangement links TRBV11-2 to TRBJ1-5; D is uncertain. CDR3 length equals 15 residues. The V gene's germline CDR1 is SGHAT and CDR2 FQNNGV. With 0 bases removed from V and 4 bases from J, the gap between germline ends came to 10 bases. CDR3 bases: TGTGCCAGCAGCTTAGATTATAGGAGAAATCAGCCCCAGCATTTT. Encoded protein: CASSLDYRRNQPQHF.

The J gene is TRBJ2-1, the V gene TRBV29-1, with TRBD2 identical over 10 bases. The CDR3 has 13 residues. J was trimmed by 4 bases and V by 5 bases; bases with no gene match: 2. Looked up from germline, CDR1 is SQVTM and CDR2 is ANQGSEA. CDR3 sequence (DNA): TGCAGCGTTTATAGCGGGGGGTACAATGAGCAGTTCTTC. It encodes CSVYSGGYNEQFF.

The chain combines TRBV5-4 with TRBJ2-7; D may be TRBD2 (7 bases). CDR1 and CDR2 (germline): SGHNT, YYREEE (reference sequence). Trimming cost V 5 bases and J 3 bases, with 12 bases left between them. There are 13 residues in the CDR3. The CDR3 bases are TGTGCCAGCAGTCCGGGGGGCCTCTACGAGCAGTACTTC. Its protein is CASSPGGLYEQYF.

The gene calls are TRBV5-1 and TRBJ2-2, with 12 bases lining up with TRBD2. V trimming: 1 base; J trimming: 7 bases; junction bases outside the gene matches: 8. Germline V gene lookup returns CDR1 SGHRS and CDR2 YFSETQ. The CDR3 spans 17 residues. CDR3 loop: CASSLKTSGGSGGELFF. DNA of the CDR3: TGCGCCAGCAGCTTGAAGACTAGCGGGGGTAGTGGCGGGGAGCTGTTTTTT.

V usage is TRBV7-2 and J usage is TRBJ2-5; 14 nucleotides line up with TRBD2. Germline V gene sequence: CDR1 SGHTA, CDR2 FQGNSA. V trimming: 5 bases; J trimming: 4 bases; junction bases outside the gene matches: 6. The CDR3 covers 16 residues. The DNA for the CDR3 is TGTGCCAGCAGCCCAACCGGGACTAGCGGGGGAGAGACCCAGTACTTC. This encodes CASSPTGTSGGETQYF. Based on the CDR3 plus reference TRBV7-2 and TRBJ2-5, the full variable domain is GAGVSQSPSNKVTEKGKDVELRCDPISGHTALYWYRQSLGQGLEFLIYFQGNSAPDKSGLPSDRFSAERTGGSVSTLTIQRTQQEDSAVYLCASSPTGTSGGETQYFGPGTRLLVL.